This TCR beta chain derives from a study of blood T cell repertoires in COVID-19. Background on the study: COVID-19 samples from acute and convalescent phases originated in the United States, Italy and Spain. Sources were T cells, B-cell-depleted T cells, or PBMCs; the material itself was cDNA or gDNA.

Followed over time, Seattle patients had been enrolled while infection was active. The CDR3 runs to 15 residues. Germline lookup yields CDR1 SGHTS and CDR2 YDEGEE. The V gene lost 5 bases and the J gene lost 8 bases, with 19 bases spanning the gap. Study processing details: Amplification of reference gene primers was used by the study to estimate nucleated cell counts. Generated by immunoSEQ multiplex PCR, the TCRdb table keeps only in-frame clones and is missing some. Clone size and V and J calls were adopted from that table, with D and trimming inferred from the DNA. The sample contains 50,000 to 80,000 clones, about nine tenths of which appear only once.

Specimen: peripheral blood. This clonotype was sampled from a woman in her fifties or sixties with COVID-19, enrolled during active disease. The chain combines TRBV5-8 with TRBJ2-2; possible D gene TRBD2, 5 bases. The CDR3 loop is CASRPVVWGVGELFF. The CDR3 coding sequence is TGTGCCAGCAGACCGGTCGTTTGGGGAGTAGGGGAGCTGTTTTTT.